The 30 T cell receptor beta chains below come from one sample, sequenced in a study of blood T cell repertoires in COVID-19. Data came from immunoSEQ multiplex PCR; TCRdb stores just in-frame clones and leaves some out. The sample yields 230,000 or so clones, around 86% seen once. Material for sequencing was peripheral blood. The receptors here all came from a human donor in a cohort sampled during active COVID-19.

V is TRBV18 and J is TRBJ2-7; a possible D gene is TRBD1 (5 bases). The V gene's germline CDR1 is KGHSH and CDR2 LQKENI. The CDR3 consists of 15 residues. V dropped 2 bases and J dropped 7 bases, with 18 bases sitting between them. This CDR3 is CASSPFGASPLEQYF. Here the CDR3 DNA reads TGTGCCAGCTCACCATTTGGGGCCAGCCCCCTTGAGCAGTACTTC.

This chain connects TRBV13 to TRBJ1-2; TRBD1 might be the D (5 bases). CDR1 and CDR2 (germline): PRHDT, FYEKMQ (reference sequence). With 5 bases removed from V and 4 bases from J, the gap between germline ends came to 17 bases. CDR3 length: 15 amino acids. The CDR3 nucleotides read TGTGCCAGCAGCCTTAACGTCCAGGGCATCTATGGCTACACCTTC. It is translated as CASSLNVQGIYGYTF. The variable domain in full, with the rest retrieved from reference TRBV13 and TRBJ1-2, is AAGVIQSPRHLIKEKRETATLKCYPIPRHDTVYWYQQGPGQDPQFLISFYEKMQSDKGSIPDRFSAQQFSDYHSELNMSSLELGDSALYFCASSLNVQGIYGYTFGSGTRLTVV.

This clone has just one count. The chain combines TRBV7-2 with TRBJ1-5; D gene unclear. The CDR3 totals 16 residues. Germline-derived CDR1 and CDR2 are SGHTA and FQGNSA. Trimming left V 1 base short and J 0 bases short, with 10 bases between. The CDR3 spells CASSLVAGYSNQPQHF. DNA of the CDR3: TGTGCCAGCAGCTTAGTGGCAGGATATAGCAATCAGCCCCAGCATTTT.

This chain joins TRBV5-1 and TRBJ2-7, with 8 bases lining up with TRBD2. After removal of 0 bases from V and 6 bases from J, the junction contained 8 bases not matched to a gene. CDR3 length: 15 residues. CDR1 and CDR2 (germline): SGHRS, YFSETQ. This chain's CDR3 is CASSLAVSSGSEQYF. As DNA, the CDR3 is TGCGCCAGCAGCTTGGCCGTGTCTAGCGGGTCCGAGCAGTACTTC.

The chain links TRBV27 to TRBJ1-2; D remains ambiguous. The CDR3 is 13 residues long. Germline-derived CDR1 and CDR2 are MNHEY and SMNVEV (reference sequence). Trimming pared 5 bases from V and 7 bases from J, leaving 14 bases between. CDR3 residues: CASSTLARRGYTF. CDR3 coding DNA: TGTGCCAGCAGTACCCTGGCTCGCCGTGGCTACACCTTC.

The chain joins TRBV5-5 to TRBJ2-7; D is ambiguous. The CDR3 contains 13 residues. V was pared by 1 base and J by 5 bases, with 10 bases between. Germline V gene lookup returns CDR1 SGHKS and CDR2 YYEKEE (reference sequence). The CDR3 coding sequence is TGTGCCAGCAGCTTGTTTTACCCGGACGAGCAGTACTTC. Encoded protein: CASSLFYPDEQYF.

As concerns this clone: Other DNA sequences in this sample translate to the same CDR3. V is TRBV4-3 and J is TRBJ1-1; a weak D match, TRBD1 (6 bases). The CDR3 loop spans 14 amino acids. Germline assignment: CDR1 LGHNA and CDR2 YSLEER. V was pared by 0 bases and J by 1 base, with 6 bases between. Written as DNA, the CDR3 is TGCGCCAGCAGCCAAGACAGGGGGAACACTGAAGCTTTCTTT. The encoded protein is CASSQDRGNTEAFF.

J is TRBJ2-1 and V is TRBV28, with D possibly being TRBD2 (5 bases). The germline CDR1 and CDR2 sequences are MDHEN and SYDVKM. This CDR3 spans 14 amino acids. The ends were cut back, 1 base at V and 4 bases at J, with 8 bases in the middle. The CDR3 spells CASSLLGSYNEQFF. The CDR3 DNA sequence: TGTGCCAGCAGTTTATTAGGGAGTTACAATGAGCAGTTCTTC.

The table lists this clone with many counts. The chain joins TRBV11-2 to TRBJ2-7, with 10 positions matching TRBD2. Germline-derived CDR1 and CDR2 are SGHAT and FQNNGV. The CDR3 is made up of 17 amino acids. V trimming: 6 bases; J trimming: 3 bases; junction bases outside the gene matches: 14. The CDR3: CASSSPPSGSRGYEQYF. CDR3 bases: TGTGCCAGCAGTTCCCCGCCTAGCGGGAGTCGGGGCTACGAGCAGTACTTC.

In its sample, this clone was seen a few times. CDR3 amino acids: CASSLGRYEQYF. CDR3 nucleotides: TGTGCCAGCAGCTTAGGGCGGTACGAGCAGTACTTC. This chain uses TRBV7-9 with TRBJ2-7, with D unresolved. The CDR3 is 12 amino acids. Germline CDR1 reads SEHNR; CDR2 reads FQNEAQ (reference sequence). Trimming took 1 base from V and 4 from J, leaving 5 bases between them. The variable domain in full, with the rest retrieved from reference TRBV7-9 and TRBJ2-7, is DTGVSQNPRHKITKRGQNVTFRCDPISEHNRLYWYRQTLGQGPEFLTYFQNEAQLEKSRLLSDRFSAERPKGSFSTLEIQRTEQGDSAMYLCASSLGRYEQYFGPGTRLTVT.

The chain carries TRBV18 and TRBJ2-7; the match to TRBD1 covers 8 bases. V shed 4 bases, J shed 2 bases, and the junction held 4 bases outside the gene matches. Per germline, CDR1 KGHSH and CDR2 LQKENI. CDR3 length: 14 residues. CDR3 in amino acids: CASSHRDRTYEQYF. The CDR3 DNA is TGTGCCAGCTCACACCGGGACAGGACCTACGAGCAGTACTTC. Filled out from reference TRBV18 and TRBJ2-7, the complete variable domain reads NAGVMQNPRHLVRRRGQEARLRCSPMKGHSHVYWYRQLPEEGLKFMVYLQKENIIDESGMPKERFSAEFPKEGPSILRIQQVVRGDSAAYFCASSHRDRTYEQYFGPGTRLTVT.

This chain links TRBV6-5 with TRBJ2-7, with 7 bases fitting TRBD1. With 7 bases clipped from V and 2 bases from J, the junction kept 5 bases outside the gene matches. The CDR3 consists of 13 residues. Germline-derived CDR1 and CDR2 are MNHEY and SVGAGI. CDR3 residues: CASTTGTAYEQYF. CDR3 coding DNA: TGTGCCAGCACCACCGGGACAGCCTACGAGCAGTACTTC.

The chain has TRBV14 and TRBJ1-6; no definite D call. Germline CDR1 SGHDN, CDR2 FVKESK. Between the trimmed V and J ends, which lost 1 base and 6 bases, there was a span of 10 bases. The CDR3 runs 15 residues. The CDR3 is CASSQVSGINSPLHF. The CDR3 bases are TGTGCCAGCAGCCAAGTTTCAGGAATTAATTCACCCCTCCACTTT.

The gene calls are TRBV7-2 and TRBJ1-1; 7 bases align to TRBD1. After removal of 5 bases from V and 0 bases from J, the junction contained 12 bases not matched to a gene. The CDR3 has 17 residues. Germline-derived CDR1 and CDR2 are SGHTA and FQGNSA. The CDR3 coding sequence is TGTGCCAGCAGCCCCACCCGGGACAGCCACATGAACACTGAAGCTTTCTTT. Protein product: CASSPTRDSHMNTEAFF.

The V and J genes are TRBV5-1 and TRBJ1-1; perhaps TRBD1 as D (6 bases). Germline CDR1 SGHRS, CDR2 YFSETQ. The CDR3 length is 13 residues. V was shortened by 4 bases and J by 3 bases, with 10 bases between the two germline ends. The CDR3 DNA follows: TGCGCCAGCAGCCCCGACAGGTACACTGAAGCTTTCTTT. Translated, it gives CASSPDRYTEAFF. Supplemented by reference TRBV5-1 and TRBJ1-1, the full variable domain reads KAGVTQTPRYLIKTRGQQVTLSCSPISGHRSVSWYQQTPGQGLQFLFEYFSETQRNKGNFPGRFSGRQFSNSRSEMNVSTLELGDSALYLCASSPDRYTEAFFGQGTRLTVV.

The genes are TRBV4-1 and TRBJ2-5; 16 bases are shared with TRBD2. V shed 3 bases and J 5 bases; nucleotides not matched to a gene: 15. CDR3 length equals 20 residues. The V gene's germline CDR1 is MGHRA and CDR2 YSYEKL. CDR3 residues: CASSHTPPGLAGGKGETQYF. CDR3 DNA sequence: TGCGCCAGCAGCCATACCCCACCGGGACTAGCGGGAGGGAAAGGGGAGACCCAGTACTTC.

The chain uses TRBV4-3 and TRBJ2-7; 8 nucleotides line up with TRBD1. The CDR3 has 14 residues. The V and J ends lost 1 base and 6 bases, in that order; junction bases with no gene match: 5. Per germline, CDR1 LGHNA and CDR2 YSLEER. The CDR3 sequence: CASSQVAGGGEQYF. The CDR3 bases are TGCGCCAGCAGCCAAGTTGCAGGGGGCGGCGAGCAGTACTTC.

This clone occurred a few times. The chain couples TRBV19 to TRBJ2-7, with D unresolved. Trimming took 4 bases from V and 5 from J, leaving 12 bases between them. The CDR3 loop spans 13 amino acids. The germline V gene has CDR1 LNHDA and CDR2 SQIVND (reference sequence). The CDR3 coding sequence is TGTGCCAGTAGTACCCGGAGTCTCAACGAGCAGTACTTC. It translates to CASSTRSLNEQYF.

The V and J genes are TRBV19 and TRBJ2-7; TRBD1 matches 11 bases. Germline CDR1 LNHDA, CDR2 SQIVND (reference sequence). V shed 5 bases and J 6 bases; nucleotides not matched to a gene: 6. The CDR3 has 14 amino acids. CDR3 bases: TGTGCCAGTAGTCTCGGACAGGGGGCAAGCGAGCAGTACTTC. Amino acids: CASSLGQGASEQYF. The whole variable domain, filled in from reference TRBV19 and TRBJ2-7, reads DGGITQSPKYLFRKEGQNVTLSCEQNLNHDAMYWYRQDPGQGLRLIYYSQIVNDFQKGDIAEGYSVSREKKESFPLTVTSAQKNPTAFYLCASSLGQGASEQYFGPGTRLTVT.

The chain carries TRBV5-6 and TRBJ2-5; 9 bases match TRBD1. With V trimmed by 3 bases and J by 1 base, 10 bases remained unmatched. This CDR3 contains 17 residues. Germline-derived CDR1 and CDR2 are SGHDT and YYEEEE. The CDR3 region is CASSSDRGRDIQETQYF. The CDR3 nucleotides read TGTGCCAGCAGCTCGGACAGGGGCCGTGACATCCAAGAGACCCAGTACTTC.

The V gene is TRBV11-3, the J gene TRBJ2-2, with TRBD1 identical over 7 bases. The germline V gene encodes CDR1 SGHNT and CDR2 YENEEA. The CDR3 covers 14 residues. V gave up 5 bases and J gave up 8 bases; unmatched junction bases: 8. The CDR3 coding sequence is TGTGCCAGCAGCCTGGACAGGTCCAGGGGGGAGCTGTTTTTT. Translated: CASSLDRSRGELFF.

The chain uses TRBV5-1 and TRBJ1-1; 8 bases agree with TRBD1. The CDR3 is 16 amino acids. Germline loops: CDR1 SGHRS, CDR2 YFSETQ. V shed 1 base and J 0 bases; nucleotides not matched to a gene: 5. The CDR3 sequence: CASSLWQGAMNTEAFF. CDR3 sequence (DNA): TGCGCCAGCAGCTTGTGGCAGGGGGCCATGAACACTGAAGCTTTCTTT.

The chain has TRBV2 and TRBJ2-5, with D possibly matching TRBD2 (6 bases). CDR1 and CDR2 (germline): SNHLY, FYNNEI. Trimming took off 6 bases at V and 4 bases at J, with 18 bases between the two ends. The CDR3 is 15 amino acids. The chain's CDR3 is CASSNGLLGGETQYF. The CDR3 coding sequence is TGTGCCAGCAGCAACGGGCTACTGGGAGGAGAGACCCAGTACTTC.

The chain uses TRBV5-8 and TRBJ1-2, with D unresolved. Trimming removed 5 bases from V and 0 bases from J, with 14 bases in between. The germline CDR1 and CDR2 sequences are SGHTS and YDEGEE. CDR3 length equals 15 residues. The CDR3 DNA is TGTGCCAGCAGTACCTTAAGAGTTACTAACTATGGCTACACCTTC. Amino acid sequence: CASSTLRVTNYGYTF.

CDR3: CASSQNRGYEQFF. Here the CDR3 DNA reads TGTGCCAGCAGCCAGAACAGGGGGTATGAGCAGTTCTTC. This sequence joins TRBV14 and TRBJ2-1; 8 bases align to TRBD1. V shed 3 bases, J shed 8 bases, and the junction held 3 bases outside the gene matches. Germline loops: CDR1 SGHDN, CDR2 FVKESK. CDR3 length equals 13 residues.

Turning to this clone: Other nucleotide sequences from this sample produce the same CDR3. DNA of the CDR3: TGCGCCAGCAGCTTACAGGGCAACACTGAAGCTTTCTTT. Amino acid sequence: CASSLQGNTEAFF. The V gene is TRBV5-1, the J gene TRBJ1-1; tentatively, D is TRBD1 (6 bases). Trimming removed 2 bases at V and 2 bases at J, with 7 bases between. CDR1 and CDR2 (germline): SGHRS, YFSETQ. The CDR3 consists of 13 residues. Full variable domain (rest looked up from reference TRBV5-1 and TRBJ1-1): KAGVTQTPRYLIKTRGQQVTLSCSPISGHRSVSWYQQTPGQGLQFLFEYFSETQRNKGNFPGRFSGRQFSNSRSEMNVSTLELGDSALYLCASSLQGNTEAFFGQGTRLTVV.

This chain uses TRBV28 with TRBJ1-1; no firm D call. This CDR3 spans 11 amino acids. The germline gives CDR1 MDHEN, CDR2 SYDVKM. V was trimmed by 3 bases and J by 10 bases, leaving 9 bases between them. The CDR3, as DNA: TGTGCCAGCAGTTTTATTGGAGGAGCTTTCTTT. Residues: CASSFIGGAFF.

The J gene is TRBJ2-7, the V gene TRBV3-1 (or the pseudogene TRBV3-2), with TRBD2 matching over 8 bases. Germline V lookup: CDR1 LGHDT, CDR2 YNNKEL (reference sequence). This CDR3 is 13 amino acids long. V lost 4 bases, J lost 9 bases, and 8 bases stayed unmatched. In DNA form, the CDR3 reads TGTGCCAGCAGCCCTCCGCTAGCGGGTGGGCAGTACTTC. Protein product: CASSPPLAGGQYF.

This chain uses TRBV5-1 with TRBJ2-1; TRBD2 matches at 12 bases. With 0 bases clipped from V and 6 bases from J, the junction kept 4 bases outside the gene matches. Germline V lookup: CDR1 SGHRS, CDR2 YFSETQ. The CDR3 runs 16 residues. The CDR3 DNA is TGCGCCAGCAGCTTGGGGGGACTAGCGGGTCCCAATGAGCAGTTCTTC. Its translation is CASSLGGLAGPNEQFF. Complete variable domain (other parts from reference TRBV5-1 and TRBJ2-1): KAGVTQTPRYLIKTRGQQVTLSCSPISGHRSVSWYQQTPGQGLQFLFEYFSETQRNKGNFPGRFSGRQFSNSRSEMNVSTLELGDSALYLCASSLGGLAGPNEQFFGPGTRLTVL.

The chain links TRBV6-6 to TRBJ2-1; the D gene is possibly TRBD1 (6 bases). The ends were cut back, 7 bases at V and 7 bases at J, with 20 bases in the middle. Germline CDR1 is MNHNY and CDR2 is SVGAGI (reference sequence). The CDR3 totals 15 residues. CDR3 nucleotide sequence: TGTGCCAGCAAAGGGTCAGGGGCCTTCCTTAATGAGCAGTTCTTC. Its translation is CASKGSGAFLNEQFF.